These T cell receptor beta chains were read from a single sample in a study of neurological immune-mediated disorders. TCRdb recomputed calls from the 5' RACE reads with MiXCR, one row per CDR3 protein. The sample lists some 78,000 distinct CDR3 sequences, approximately 5% occurring once. The sequenced material came from PBMCs. These receptors originate from a woman younger than 45 with multiple sclerosis. The CDR3 runs from the conserved cysteine through the conserved F or W.

v_call	cdr3_length	j_call	cdr3_aa
TRBV20-1	15	TRBJ1-1	CSARDQGGMNTEAFF
TRBV20-1	15	TRBJ2-1	CSARRAGVGYNEQFF
TRBV20-1	15	TRBJ2-5	CSATTWDRFGETQYF
TRBV20-1	12	TRBJ2-3	CSAHRDADTQYF
TRBV20-1	15	TRBJ2-5	CSARDLGRNQETQYF
TRBV12-3/TRBV12-4	14	TRBJ1-1	CASSFGQGVTEAFF
TRBV4-1	16	TRBJ2-1	CASSQDTGRARNEQFF
TRBV28	14	TRBJ1-5	CASSLGGGGQPQHF
TRBV28	15	TRBJ1-4	CASTTPGQTNEKLFF
TRBV5-1	14	TRBJ2-5	CASSFGSGRETQYF
TRBV3-1	16	TRBJ2-3	CASSLRGAFGTDTQYF
TRBV5-1	13	TRBJ2-3	CASSLQGPDTQYF
TRBV20-1	13	TRBJ2-1	CSAPRTGVNEQFF
TRBV20-1	15	TRBJ2-1	CSAGGTSGWTNEQFF
TRBV3-1	13	TRBJ2-7	CASSLDGPYEQYF
TRBV7-2	17	TRBJ2-3	CASSPNRLAGGTDTQYF
TRBV7-4	17	TRBJ1-1	CASSPTTGGPMNTEAFF
TRBV24-1	16	TRBJ2-5	CATSDLAGGPLETQYF
TRBV5-1	15	TRBJ2-5	CASSTGQPMQETQYF
TRBV5-1	15	TRBJ1-2	CASSLENREGYGYTF
TRBV20-1	17	TRBJ2-1	CSADDNTEAASYNEQFF
TRBV6-5	14	TRBJ2-3	CASSRDLYSDTQYF
TRBV4-1	14	TRBJ2-3	CASSQEAGGYTQYF
TRBV19	14	TRBJ2-2	CASSPWGGSGELFF
TRBV9	14	TRBJ2-1	CASSVAQTRIEQFF
TRBV12-3/TRBV12-4	15	TRBJ2-3	CASEIAGGVADTQYF
TRBV29-1	12	TRBJ2-1	CSVSPGGHEQFF
TRBV5-1	14	TRBJ1-2	CASSPGQGLYGYTF
TRBV27	15	TRBJ2-3	CASSLAQASTDTQYF
TRBV12-3/TRBV12-4	13	TRBJ1-6	CASSLQGGSPLHF
TRBV5-1	15	TRBJ2-1	CASRATGGRVNEQFF
TRBV6-2/TRBV6-3	18	TRBJ2-1	CASSYSPYSGMGDNEQFF
TRBV14	15	TRBJ1-1	CASSPSLGLNTEAFF
TRBV18	14	TRBJ2-5	CASSPGPLQETQYF
TRBV10-3	13	TRBJ1-6	CASSSKDNSPLHF
TRBV7-3	14	TRBJ1-1	CASSLTGGNTEAFF
TRBV7-6	15	TRBJ2-7	CASSPQPDGEYEQYF
TRBV6-5	15	TRBJ1-1	CASSSAGNRGPEAFF
TRBV28	18	TRBJ2-5	CASSFPTWGPTGEETQYF
TRBV12-3/TRBV12-4	15	TRBJ2-2	CASRILAVNTGELFF
TRBV5-1	16	TRBJ2-1	CASRTGEGSSYNEQFF
TRBV6-5	14	TRBJ1-4	CASRSDRGGEKLFF
TRBV12-3/TRBV12-4	14	TRBJ1-2	CASSLGTAYYGYTF
TRBV5-5	16	TRBJ2-1	CASSLELARVYNEQFF
TRBV18	13	TRBJ2-2	CASSLVPSGELFF
TRBV15	17	TRBJ2-7	CATSRGRTGTSSYEQYF
TRBV11-2	15	TRBJ2-3	CASNPAAPSTDTQYF
TRBV5-1	14	TRBJ1-1	CASSPDRGGTEAFF
TRBV5-1	14	TRBJ2-5	CASSFRGRGGTQYF
TRBV20-1	14	TRBJ2-5	CSATSPRGRETQYF
TRBV20-1	16	TRBJ2-3	CSAGKTPGGRADTQYF
TRBV5-1	13	TRBJ1-1	CASREVSNTEAFF
TRBV6-2/TRBV6-3	15	TRBJ2-1	CASSLIEQFPNEQFF
TRBV6-6	16	TRBJ2-3	CASRPTGQGGRDTQYF
TRBV15	14	TRBJ2-3	CATSRDEAQGPRFF
TRBV25-1	15	TRBJ1-1	CASSGLAESNTEAFF
TRBV12-3/TRBV12-4	13	TRBJ1-2	CASSLSGARGYTF
TRBV4-2	20	TRBJ2-7	CASSQSTNWGNKDRTYEQYF
TRBV6-2/TRBV6-3	15	TRBJ1-2	CASSYADRGNYGYTF